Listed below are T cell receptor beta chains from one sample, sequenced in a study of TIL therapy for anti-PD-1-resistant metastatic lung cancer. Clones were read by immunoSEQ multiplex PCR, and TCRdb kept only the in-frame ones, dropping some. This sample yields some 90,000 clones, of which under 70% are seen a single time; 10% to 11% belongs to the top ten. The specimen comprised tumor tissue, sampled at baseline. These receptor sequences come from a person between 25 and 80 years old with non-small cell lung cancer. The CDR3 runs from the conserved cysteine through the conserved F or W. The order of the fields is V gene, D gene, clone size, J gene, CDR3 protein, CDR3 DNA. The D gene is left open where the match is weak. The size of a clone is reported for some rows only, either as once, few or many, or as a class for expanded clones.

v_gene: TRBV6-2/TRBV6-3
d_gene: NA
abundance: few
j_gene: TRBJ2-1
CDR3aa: CASSPSGDHEQFF
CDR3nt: TGTGCCAGCAGTCCCTCCGGGGATCATGAGCAGTTCTTC

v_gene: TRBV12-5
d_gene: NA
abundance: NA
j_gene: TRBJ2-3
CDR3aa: CASGSGDTQYF
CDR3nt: TGTGCTAGTGGCAGTGGAGATACGCAGTATTTT

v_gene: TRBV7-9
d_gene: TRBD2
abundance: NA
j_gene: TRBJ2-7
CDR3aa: CASSPGSGRHEQYF
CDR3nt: TGTGCCAGCAGCCCCGGGAGCGGGAGGCACGAGCAGTACTTC

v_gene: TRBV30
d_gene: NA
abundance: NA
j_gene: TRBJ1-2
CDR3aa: CAWSVGTKGGGYTF
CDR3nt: TGTGCCTGGAGTGTCGGGACCAAGGGAGGGGGCTACACCTTC

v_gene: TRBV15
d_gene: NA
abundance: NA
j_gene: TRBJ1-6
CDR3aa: CATSREYGVNNSPPHF
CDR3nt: TGTGCCACCAGCAGAGAATATGGGGTAAATAATTCACCCCCCCACTTT

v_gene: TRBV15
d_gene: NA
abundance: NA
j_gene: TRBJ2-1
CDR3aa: CATSRIHNEQFF
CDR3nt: TGTGCCACCAGCAGAATCCACAATGAGCAGTTCTTC

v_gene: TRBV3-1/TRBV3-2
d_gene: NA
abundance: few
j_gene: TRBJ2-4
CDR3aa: CASSQAGQAKNIQYF
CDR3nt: TGTGCCAGCAGCCAGGCGGGACAGGCCAAAAACATTCAGTACTTC

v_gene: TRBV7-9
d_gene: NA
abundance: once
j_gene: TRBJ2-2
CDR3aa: CASSPGQANTGELFF
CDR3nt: TGTGCCAGCAGCCCTGGCCAAGCAAACACCGGGGAGCTGTTTTTT

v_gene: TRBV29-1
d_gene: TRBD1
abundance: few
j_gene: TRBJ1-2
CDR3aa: CSVRHRGNYGYTF
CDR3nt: TGCAGCGTGCGTCACAGGGGTAACTATGGCTACACCTTC

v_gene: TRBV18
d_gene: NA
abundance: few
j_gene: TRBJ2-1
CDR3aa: CASSPPGRIEQFF
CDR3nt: TGTGCCAGCTCACCACCGGGGAGGATTGAGCAGTTCTTC

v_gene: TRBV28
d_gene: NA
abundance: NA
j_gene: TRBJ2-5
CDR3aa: CASSLGGTFQETQYF
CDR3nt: TGTGCCAGCAGTCTGGGGGGGACATTCCAAGAGACCCAGTACTTC

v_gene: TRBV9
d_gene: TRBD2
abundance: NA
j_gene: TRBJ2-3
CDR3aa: CASSVGTSRTDTQYF
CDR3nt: TGTGCCAGCAGCGTCGGGACTAGTCGCACAGATACGCAGTATTTT

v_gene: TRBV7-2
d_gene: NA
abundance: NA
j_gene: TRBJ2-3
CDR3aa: CASSLGLEVDTQYF
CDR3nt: TGTGCCAGCAGCTTAGGACTAGAAGTAGATACGCAGTATTTT

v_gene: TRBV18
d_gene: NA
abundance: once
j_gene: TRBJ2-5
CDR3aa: CASSYQETQYF
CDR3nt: TGTGCCAGCTCGTACCAAGAGACCCAGTACTTC

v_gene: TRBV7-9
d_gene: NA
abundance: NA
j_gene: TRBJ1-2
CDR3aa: CASSLETYGYTF
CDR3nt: TGTGCCAGCAGCTTAGAGACCTATGGCTACACCTTC

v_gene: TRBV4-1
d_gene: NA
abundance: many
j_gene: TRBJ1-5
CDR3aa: CASSQDPSQGVNQPQHF
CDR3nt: TGCGCCAGCAGCCAAGATCCTTCCCAGGGAGTGAATCAGCCCCAGCATTTT

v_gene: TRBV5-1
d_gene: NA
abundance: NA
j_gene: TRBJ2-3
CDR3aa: CASSLQGFTSTDTQYF
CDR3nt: TGCGCCAGCAGCTTACAGGGCTTTACTAGCACAGATACGCAGTATTTT

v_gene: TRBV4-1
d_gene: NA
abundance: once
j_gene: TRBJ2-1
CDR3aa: CASSQDDGSYNEQFF
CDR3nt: TGCGCCAGCAGCCAAGACGACGGATCCTACAATGAGCAGTTCTTC

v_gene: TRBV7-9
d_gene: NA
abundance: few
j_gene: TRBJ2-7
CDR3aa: CASSLTSYMMNEQYF
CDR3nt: TGTGCCAGCAGCCTTACTAGCTACATGATGAACGAGCAGTACTTC

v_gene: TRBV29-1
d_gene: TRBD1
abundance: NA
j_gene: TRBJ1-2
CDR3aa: CSVAGDSLNYGYTF
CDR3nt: TGCAGCGTTGCAGGGGACAGCCTTAACTATGGCTACACCTTC

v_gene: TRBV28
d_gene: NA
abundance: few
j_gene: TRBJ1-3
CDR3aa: CASRGADRKSSGNTIYF
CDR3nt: TGTGCCAGCAGAGGGGCCGACCGGAAAAGCTCTGGAAACACCATATATTTT

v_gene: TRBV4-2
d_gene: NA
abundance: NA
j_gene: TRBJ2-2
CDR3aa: CASSPNRAGELFF
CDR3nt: TGTGCCAGCAGCCCCAACAGGGCCGGGGAGCTGTTTTTT

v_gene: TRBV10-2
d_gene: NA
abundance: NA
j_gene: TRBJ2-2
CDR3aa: CASSESGAANTGELFF
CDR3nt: TGCGCCAGCAGTGAGTCGGGGGCGGCTAATACCGGGGAGCTGTTTTTT

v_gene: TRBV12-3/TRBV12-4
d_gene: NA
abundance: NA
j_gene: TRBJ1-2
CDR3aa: CASGSGYGYTF
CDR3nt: TGTGCCAGCGGTTCCGGCTATGGCTACACCTTC

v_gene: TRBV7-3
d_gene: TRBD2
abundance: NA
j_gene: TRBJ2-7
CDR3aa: CASSLLAGEPYEQYF
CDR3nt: TGTGCCAGCAGCTTACTGGCGGGAGAACCCTACGAGCAGTACTTC

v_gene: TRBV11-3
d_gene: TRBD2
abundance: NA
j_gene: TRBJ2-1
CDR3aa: CASSLDLAGNNEQFF
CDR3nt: TGTGCCAGCAGCTTAGATCTAGCGGGAAACAATGAGCAGTTCTTC

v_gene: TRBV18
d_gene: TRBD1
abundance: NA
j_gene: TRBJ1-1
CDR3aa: CASSLRTGTEAFF
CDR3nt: TGTGCCAGCTCACTTCGGACAGGTACTGAAGCTTTCTTT

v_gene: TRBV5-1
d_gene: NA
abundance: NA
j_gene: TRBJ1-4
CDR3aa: CASSLGTRGEKLFF
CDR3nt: TGCGCCAGCAGCTTGGGAACCAGGGGAGAAAAACTGTTTTTT

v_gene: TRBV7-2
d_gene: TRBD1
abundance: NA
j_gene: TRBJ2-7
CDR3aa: CASSDGQGAYEQYF
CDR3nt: TGTGCCAGCAGCGATGGACAGGGCGCCTACGAGCAGTACTTC

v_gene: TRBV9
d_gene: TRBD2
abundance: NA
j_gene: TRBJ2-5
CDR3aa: CASSVGLAGETQYF
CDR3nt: TGTGCCAGCAGCGTTGGACTAGCGGGGGAGACCCAGTACTTC

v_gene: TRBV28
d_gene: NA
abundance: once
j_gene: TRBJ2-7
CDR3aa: CASRSNSYEQYF
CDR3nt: TGTGCCAGCAGGTCGAACTCCTACGAGCAGTACTTC

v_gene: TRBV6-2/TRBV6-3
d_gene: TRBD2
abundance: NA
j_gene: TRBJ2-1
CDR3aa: CASSRSGGGTYNEQFF
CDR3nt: TGTGCCAGCAGCCGCAGCGGGGGGGGCACCTACAATGAGCAGTTCTTC